This entry lists 27 T cell receptor beta chains sequenced from one sample in a study of beta chain features in type 1 diabetes. Points from the study as a whole: Significant though moderate, a shortening of TCRB CDR3s appeared in all four CD4+ subsets of Type 1 diabetes patients.

TCRB transcripts that were expressed got sequenced, as all of the isolated RNA had been reverse transcribed. Repertoires were generated with immunoSEQ multiplex PCR, while TCRdb's copy carries only in-frame clones and drops some. Among a few hundred thousand clones, around an eighth were seen once, and the ten largest hold about 0.01%. These receptors have no known antigen. Material: naive CD4+ T cells from blood. The source is a woman between 18 and 29 years old with type 1 diabetes.

The gene calls are TRBV4-1 and TRBJ2-4; perhaps TRBD2 as D (5 bases). Germline V CDR1 and CDR2: MGHRA, YSYEKL. The CDR3 is made up of 14 amino acids. Trimming left V 1 base short and J 5 bases short, with 9 bases between. The CDR3 DNA is TGCGCCAGCAGCCAAGTTCAGCGGCAAAACATTCAGTACTTC. It codes for CASSQVQRQNIQYF.

This clone was picked up a small number of times. This chain uses TRBV30 with TRBJ1-2, with D perhaps TRBD1 (6 bases). CDR3 length equals 15 residues. V shed 5 bases and J shed 2 bases, with 18 bases lying between them. The germline CDR1 and CDR2 sequences are GTSNPN and SVGIG (reference sequence). CDR3 sequence (DNA): TGTGCCTGGCTTCCGGGACACCCGACAAACTATGGCTACACCTTC. It yields the protein CAWLPGHPTNYGYTF.

The V gene is TRBV2, the J gene TRBJ1-2; perhaps TRBD1 as D (6 bases). The CDR3 covers 11 residues. Trimming took 11 bases from V and 6 from J, leaving 13 bases between them. Per the germline V gene, CDR1 is SNHLY and CDR2 is FYNNEI. This CDR3 is CALGAGNGYTF. Written as DNA, the CDR3 is TGTGCCCTGGGGGCAGGGAATGGCTACACCTTC.

This clone was counted only a few times. CDR3 loop: CASSLAGRGTDTEAFF. As DNA, the CDR3 is TGTGCCAGCAGCTTAGCGGGCAGGGGGACAGACACTGAAGCTTTCTTT. This chain links TRBV7-9 with TRBJ1-1; 7 bases map to TRBD1. CDR1 is SEHNR, CDR2 FQNEAQ, per germline (reference sequence). This CDR3 region has 16 residues. V was pared by 0 bases and J by 3 bases, with 7 bases of the junction left unmatched.

The chain combines TRBV9 with TRBJ2-2; 7 bases map to TRBD1. V lost 4 bases to trimming and J lost 1 base; unmatched junction nucleotides: 7. CDR1 is SGDLS, CDR2 YYNGEE, per germline. The CDR3 totals 16 residues. Here the CDR3 DNA reads TGTGCCAGCAGCTCCTACAGGGGTGGGAACACCGGGGAGCTGTTTTTT. Translating it yields CASSSYRGGNTGELFF.

This chain links TRBV28 with TRBJ2-1; 9 bases are shared with TRBD2. The CDR3 is 15 amino acids. J was trimmed by 9 bases and V by 2 bases; bases with no gene match: 8. CDR1 and CDR2 (germline): MDHEN, SYDVKM. The CDR3 sequence is CASSLAGGRLFEQFF. The DNA of the CDR3 is TGTGCCAGCAGTTTAGCGGGAGGGCGTCTGTTTGAGCAGTTCTTC. The full variable domain, its missing parts supplied by reference TRBV28 and TRBJ2-1, is DVKVTQSSRYLVKRTGEKVFLECVQDMDHENMFWYRQDPGLGLRLIYFSYDVKMKEKGDIPEGYSVSREKKERFSLILESASTNQTSMYLCASSLAGGRLFEQFFGPGTRLTVL.

This chain joins TRBV9 and TRBJ2-7, with 11 bases lining up with TRBD2. Per the germline V gene, CDR1 is SGDLS and CDR2 is YYNGEE. CDR3 length: 15 amino acids. V lost 2 bases, J lost 5 bases, and 6 bases stayed unmatched. The CDR3 reads CASSVIAGGLDEQYF. CDR3 coding DNA: TGTGCCAGCAGCGTTATAGCGGGAGGGTTGGACGAGCAGTACTTC. Using reference TRBV9 and TRBJ2-7 for the parts outside the CDR3, the full variable domain is DSGVTQTPKHLITATGQRVTLRCSPRSGDLSVYWYQQSLDQGLQFLIQYYNGEERAKGNILERFSAQQFPDLHSELNLSSLELGDSALYFCASSVIAGGLDEQYFGPGTRLTVT.

This clone appeared a few times. This sequence joins TRBV18 and TRBJ2-1; possibly TRBD1 for D (6 bases). CDR1 and CDR2 from the germline V gene are KGHSH and LQKENI. The CDR3 loop spans 16 amino acids. Trimming left V 0 bases short and J 5 bases short, with 14 bases between. The CDR3 region is CASSPPNGQQHNEQFF. The DNA for the CDR3 is TGTGCCAGCTCACCACCGAACGGACAGCAGCACAATGAGCAGTTCTTC.

The table lists this clone with a few counts. The chain carries TRBV7-9 and TRBJ1-4; D unclear. The germline V gene encodes CDR1 SEHNR and CDR2 FQNEAQ (reference sequence). V was shortened by 2 bases and J by 2 bases, with 9 bases between the two germline ends. The CDR3 spans 15 residues. The CDR3 loop reads CASSLFDFTNEKLFF. The CDR3 DNA follows: TGTGCCAGCAGCTTATTCGACTTTACTAATGAAAAACTGTTTTTT.

This clone was found a few times. This CDR3 is CASSQERQTYYGYTF. CDR3 bases: TGTGCCAGCAGCCAAGAAAGACAGACCTACTATGGCTACACCTTC. V and J are TRBV4-2 and TRBJ1-2; D perhaps matches TRBD1 (5 bases). The CDR3 runs to 15 residues. V was clipped by 0 bases and J by 3 bases, with 11 bases between them. Per germline, CDR1 LGHNA and CDR2 YNFKEQ.

This clone showed up just a few times. The chain combines TRBV28 with TRBJ2-7; 9 bases are shared with TRBD1. V trimming: 4 bases; J trimming: 3 bases; junction bases outside the gene matches: 4. Per germline, CDR1 MDHEN and CDR2 SYDVKM. CDR3 length: 14 amino acids. CDR3 sequence (DNA): TGTGCCAGCAGTTGGGGGACAGGGCTCTACGAGCAGTACTTC. It yields the protein CASSWGTGLYEQYF.

This clone was found a few times. The CDR3 sequence: CASTQGASTGELFF. The CDR3 nucleotides are TGTGCCAGCACGCAGGGGGCGAGTACCGGGGAGCTGTTTTTT. The genes are TRBV9 and TRBJ2-2; TRBD1 agrees at 8 bases. The CDR3 has 14 residues. With V trimmed by 6 bases and J by 5 bases, 6 bases remained unmatched. CDR1 SGDLS and CDR2 YYNGEE come from the germline V gene.

This clone came up a few times. V and J are TRBV9 and TRBJ2-5; 13 bases agree with TRBD2. Germline loops: CDR1 SGDLS, CDR2 YYNGEE. Trimming took 4 bases from V and 4 from J; bases not matched to a gene: 7. CDR3 length: 16 amino acids. The CDR3 DNA is TGTGCCAGCAGCCCTAGCGGACTAGCGGGAGTAGAGACCCAGTACTTC. Amino acids: CASSPSGLAGVETQYF.

This clone appeared a few times. The rearrangement links TRBV29-1 to TRBJ1-2; 8 nucleotides agree with TRBD1. The CDR3 runs to 12 residues. Per the germline V gene, CDR1 is SQVTM and CDR2 is ANQGSEA. V trimming: 7 bases; J trimming: 3 bases; junction bases outside the gene matches: 4. Written as DNA, the CDR3 is TGCAGCGACTGGACAGGGCACTATGGCTACACCTTC. It is translated as CSDWTGHYGYTF.

The chain employs TRBV11-2 and TRBJ2-5; 8 positions match TRBD2. V lost 7 bases and J lost 4; bases outside the gene matches: 8. CDR1 and CDR2 from the germline V gene are SGHAT and FQNNGV. The CDR3 consists of 14 residues. CDR3 coding DNA: TGTGCCAGCACCTCCGGCGGGGGGCGAGAGACCCAGTACTTC. Amino acid sequence: CASTSGGGRETQYF.

A few counts support this clone. The CDR3 DNA follows: TGTGCCAGCATTGGGGCGCAGGTGTACGAGCAGTACTTC. Translation gives CASIGAQVYEQYF. The J gene is TRBJ2-7, the V gene TRBV28; maybe TRBD1 (5 bases). There are 13 residues in the CDR3. The germline CDR1 and CDR2 sequences are MDHEN and SYDVKM. The V end was cut by 7 bases, the J end by 4 bases, with 14 bases between.

The chain links TRBV28 to TRBJ2-7; D perhaps matches TRBD1 (5 bases). CDR1 and CDR2 (germline): MDHEN, SYDVKM. This CDR3 has 13 residues. Trimming pared 6 bases from V and 0 bases from J, leaving 9 bases between. This chain's CDR3 is CASRWTYSYEQYF. The CDR3 nucleotides read TGTGCCAGCAGATGGACATACTCCTACGAGCAGTACTTC. The variable domain in full, with the rest retrieved from reference TRBV28 and TRBJ2-7, is DVKVTQSSRYLVKRTGEKVFLECVQDMDHENMFWYRQDPGLGLRLIYFSYDVKMKEKGDIPEGYSVSREKKERFSLILESASTNQTSMYLCASRWTYSYEQYFGPGTRLTVT.

The J gene is TRBJ2-3, the V gene TRBV4-1; D gene ambiguous. Trimming took off 0 bases at V and 8 bases at J, with 15 bases between the two ends. The CDR3 has 15 amino acids. Germline values: CDR1 MGHRA, CDR2 YSYEKL. CDR3 bases: TGCGCCAGCAGCCAAGACGGTGTCCCCCCAGGTACGCAGTATTTT. It is translated as CASSQDGVPPGTQYF.

V and J are TRBV4-3 and TRBJ2-5; 12 bases line up with TRBD2. CDR1 is LGHNA and CDR2 is YSLEER in the germline V gene. V shed 4 bases, J shed 5 bases, and the junction held 5 bases outside the gene matches. CDR3 size: 15 residues. The CDR3 nucleotides read TGCGCCAGCAGCCGGCGACTAGCGGGGGAGGAGACCCAGTACTTC. Protein sequence: CASSRRLAGEETQYF.

This clone was counted once. V is TRBV7-2 and J is TRBJ2-1; the match to TRBD2 covers 11 bases. The CDR3 extends over 17 amino acids. Germline CDR1 is SGHTA and CDR2 is FQGNSA. Trimming cost V 4 bases and J 5 bases; bases outside gene matches: 10. The CDR3 coding sequence is TGTGCCAGCAGCTCCTCACACCTAGCGGGGGGAAACAATGAGCAGTTCTTC. As protein: CASSSSHLAGGNNEQFF.

This clone was observed a few times. V and J are TRBV11-2 and TRBJ2-3; TRBD2 matches at 8 bases. The CDR3 contains 15 residues. Per germline, CDR1 SGHAT and CDR2 FQNNGV. Trimming took 5 bases from V and 4 from J; bases not matched to a gene: 8. As DNA, the CDR3 is TGTGCCAGCAGCCGCTCGGGTAGCGGGGCAGATACGCAGTATTTT. The encoded protein is CASSRSGSGADTQYF.

The V gene is TRBV11-2, the J gene TRBJ1-2; perhaps TRBD1 as D (6 bases). The germline CDR1 and CDR2 sequences are SGHAT and FQNNGV. The CDR3 has 16 amino acids. V lost 6 bases and J lost 2, with 19 bases in between. Here the CDR3 reads CASRDLGGPVNYGYTF. The CDR3 coding sequence is TGTGCCAGCAGAGACCTAGGGGGACCGGTGAACTATGGCTACACCTTC.

This clone was observed a handful of times. The CDR3 is CAEGSVDIQYF. For the CDR3, the DNA is TGCGCCGAAGGGAGCGTTGACATTCAGTACTTC. J is TRBJ2-4 and V is TRBV5-1; tentative D call: TRBD2 (5 bases). Per germline, CDR1 SGHRS and CDR2 YFSETQ. V was shortened by 10 bases and J by 8 bases, with 13 bases between the two germline ends. The CDR3 length is 11 residues.

The CDR3 DNA follows: TGTGCCAGCAGCGTAGGGGCAGGAGGGGAACTGTTTTTT. Translation: CASSVGAGGELFF. The J gene is TRBJ1-4, the V gene TRBV9; maybe TRBD1 (5 bases). CDR1 and CDR2 from the germline V gene are SGDLS and YYNGEE. The CDR3 loop spans 13 amino acids. The germline V and J ends were trimmed by 0 bases and 12 bases, with 12 bases remaining between them.

This clone has just a few counts. V gene TRBV18 combines with J gene TRBJ2-2; D ambiguous. Trimming took 5 bases from V and 4 from J, leaving 8 bases between them. Germline CDR1 KGHSH, CDR2 LQKENI. This CDR3 is built from 13 residues. In DNA, the CDR3 is TGTGCCAGCTCAGTGCGGATCACCGGGGAGCTGTTTTTT. Translated: CASSVRITGELFF.

This clone has more than one count but fewer than ten. This chain links TRBV5-6 with TRBJ1-1, with 7 bases matching TRBD1. Looked up from germline, CDR1 is SGHDT and CDR2 is YYEEEE. V was pared by 5 bases and J by 1 base, with 5 bases of the junction left unmatched. CDR3 length: 14 residues. Here the CDR3 DNA reads TGTGCCAGCAGTTCCGGGACAGCGAACACTGAAGCTTTCTTT. This translates into CASSSGTANTEAFF.

The genes are TRBV7-6 and TRBJ2-5; possible D gene TRBD1, 5 bases. From germline, CDR1 is SGHVS and CDR2 FNYEAQ. Trimming took 3 bases from V and 2 from J, leaving 13 bases between them. The CDR3 loop spans 15 amino acids. The CDR3 reads CASSFNSAGQETQYF. The CDR3, as DNA: TGTGCCAGCAGCTTTAATTCGGCAGGGCAAGAGACCCAGTACTTC.